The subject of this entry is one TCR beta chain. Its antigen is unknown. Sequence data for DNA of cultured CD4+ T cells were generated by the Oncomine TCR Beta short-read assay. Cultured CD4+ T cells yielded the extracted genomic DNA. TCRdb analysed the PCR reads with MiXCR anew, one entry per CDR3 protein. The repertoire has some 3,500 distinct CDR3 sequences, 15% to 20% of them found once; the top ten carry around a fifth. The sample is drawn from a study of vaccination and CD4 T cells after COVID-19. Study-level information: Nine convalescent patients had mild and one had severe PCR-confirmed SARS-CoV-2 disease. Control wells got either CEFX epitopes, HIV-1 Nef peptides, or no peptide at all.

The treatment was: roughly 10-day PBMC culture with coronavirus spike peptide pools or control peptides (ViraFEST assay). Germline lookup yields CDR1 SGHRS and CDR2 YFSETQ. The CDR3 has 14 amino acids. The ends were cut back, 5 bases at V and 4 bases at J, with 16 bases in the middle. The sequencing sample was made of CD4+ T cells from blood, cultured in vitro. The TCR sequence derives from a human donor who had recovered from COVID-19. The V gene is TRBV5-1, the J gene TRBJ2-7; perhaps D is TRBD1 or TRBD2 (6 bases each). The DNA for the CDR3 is TGCGCCAGCAGGCCTGGGGGGCTTTATTACGAGCAGTACTTC. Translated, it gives CASRPGGLYYEQYF. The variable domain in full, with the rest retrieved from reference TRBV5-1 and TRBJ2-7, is KAGVTQTPRYLIKTRGQQVTLSCSPISGHRSVSWYQQTPGQGLQFLFEYFSETQRNKGNFPGRFSGRQFSNSRSEMNVSTLELGDSALYLCASRPGGLYYEQYFGPGTRLTVT.